The sample holds many counts of the clone carrying this T cell receptor beta chain. What it recognizes is unknown. Through a sample-barcoded 5' primer and a J-beta primer mix, a second PCR was run for roughly 7 to 12 cycles. All samples yielded 3 million or more CDR3-containing paired-end reads. Via MiXCR, TCRdb re-called the 5' RACE reads, giving one row per CDR3 protein. The data hold 1.4 million to 1.5 million distinct CDR3 sequences, with roughly 40% observed a single time. These data are taken from a study of blood T cells in healthy people across ages. Whole-study findings and limits: Calculation of diversity from one million T cells yielded estimates considered to be underestimates.

The CDR3 has 16 residues. The junction had 5 bases not matched to a gene; V was cut back by 6 bases and J by 0 bases. The V and J genes are TRBV12-3 or TRBV12-4 and TRBJ2-1; 10 nucleotides agree with TRBD2. This TCR derives from a woman aged 18-30 years in good health. Sequenced: blood. The CDR3 region is CASSRTSGSSYNEQFF. The CDR3 DNA reads TGTGCCAGCAGCCGGACTAGCGGTAGCTCCTACAATGAGCAGTTCTTC.